Presented here are 16 T cell receptor beta chains from one specimen sequenced in a study of human T cells and chemical hapten exposure. TCRdb independently ran MiXCR on the RACE reads; one entry per CDR3 protein. The sample shows tens of thousands of distinct CDR3 sequences, over 6% of them seen only once. Time point defined: patch test 1, 2 weeks after DPC sensitization. Noted treatment: therapeutic diphenylcyclopropenone sensitization with weekly scalp DPC. The specimen was whole blood, collected in connection with sensitization to the hapten diphenylcyclopropenone (DPC). Receptors were obtained from a woman aged 25 to 39 with alopecia areata. Some clones in this sample may be carry-over from other donors' samples.

This clonotype was found a few times. This chain uses TRBV5-1 with TRBJ2-7; 8 positions agree with TRBD2. V gave up 0 bases and J gave up 3 bases; unmatched junction bases: 5. The germline CDR1 and CDR2 sequences are SGHRS and YFSETQ. The CDR3 extends over 15 amino acids. The CDR3 nucleotides are TGCGCCAGCAGCTTGGAACCCGGGACTAGCTACGAGCAGTACTTC. It specifies CASSLEPGTSYEQYF. Variable domain in full (rest from reference TRBV5-1 and TRBJ2-7): KAGVTQTPRYLIKTRGQQVTLSCSPISGHRSVSWYQQTPGQGLQFLFEYFSETQRNKGNFPGRFSGRQFSNSRSEMNVSTLELGDSALYLCASSLEPGTSYEQYFGPGTRLTVT.

This clonotype was detected many times. The V call is TRBV20-1, the J call TRBJ1-1; D gene unclear. V lost 5 bases and J 6 bases, leaving 10 bases between the germline ends. From germline, CDR1 is DFQATT and CDR2 SNEGSKA (reference sequence). CDR3 size: 11 residues. This chain's CDR3 is CSAVGSPEAFF. As DNA, the CDR3 is TGCAGTGCTGTAGGTTCCCCTGAAGCTTTCTTT.

This clonotype was counted a few times. The chain recombines TRBV2 with TRBJ1-4, with D unclear. V dropped 4 bases and J dropped 8 bases, with 17 bases sitting between them. Germline V gene data show CDR1 as SNHLY and CDR2 as FYNNEI. The CDR3 has 15 residues. CDR3: CASSAAGGGSEKLFF. The CDR3 DNA sequence: TGTGCCAGCAGTGCCGCAGGCGGAGGTTCGGAAAAACTGTTTTTT.

The table lists this clonotype with many counts. The chain couples TRBV5-1 to TRBJ2-3; D uncertain. Trimming took 4 bases from V and 1 from J, leaving 10 bases between them. Germline V gene data show CDR1 as SGHRS and CDR2 as YFSETQ. CDR3 length: 14 residues. The CDR3 bases are TGCGCCAGCAGCACCGAGGACGGCACAGATACGCAGTATTTT. This translates into CASSTEDGTDTQYF.

This clonotype appeared a few times. This chain uses TRBV7-9 with TRBJ2-7, with TRBD2 matching over 10 bases. Germline CDR1 SEHNR, CDR2 FQNEAQ (reference sequence). The length of the CDR3 is 17 residues. The V and J ends lost 6 bases and 2 bases, in that order; junction bases with no gene match: 13. The CDR3 protein is CASSRGFSGGPTYEQYF. The CDR3 DNA sequence: TGTGCCAGCAGTAGGGGGTTTAGCGGGGGGCCAACCTACGAGCAGTACTTC.

This clonotype was counted ten times or more. This sequence joins TRBV7-8 and TRBJ2-7; D is perhaps TRBD1 or TRBD2 (5 bases each). Germline values: CDR1 SGHVS, CDR2 FQNEAQ. The V end was cut by 4 bases, the J end by 0 bases, with 13 bases between. This CDR3 is built from 15 residues. Here the CDR3 DNA reads TGTGCCAGCAGCTCCGGCTGGGGGAACTCCTACGAGCAGTACTTC. This sequence encodes CASSSGWGNSYEQYF.

CDR3 amino acids: CSVDGRSNSYGYTF. The CDR3 region has the DNA TGCAGCGTTGATGGACGGTCGAACTCCTATGGCTACACCTTC. This chain joins TRBV29-1 and TRBJ1-2; D gene uncertain. The V gene lost 3 bases and the J gene lost 4 bases, with 15 bases spanning the gap. There are 14 residues in the CDR3. The germline CDR1 and CDR2 sequences are SQVTM and ANQGSEA.

This clonotype has a count of ten or more. This rearrangement joins TRBV9 to TRBJ1-1, with D possibly TRBD1 on 5 matching bases. The V gene's germline CDR1 is SGDLS and CDR2 YYNGEE. V lost 4 bases to trimming and J lost 4 bases, with 20 bases between them. CDR3 length equals 16 residues. DNA of the CDR3: TGTGCCAGCAGCCCCCTGGAGGGTGGGGGGTTCACTGAAGCTTTCTTT. Its protein is CASSPLEGGGFTEAFF.

The table lists this clonotype with many counts. This chain connects TRBV29-1 to TRBJ1-2, with 11 bases identical to TRBD1. Germline values: CDR1 SQVTM, CDR2 ANQGSEA. This CDR3 region has 13 residues. J gave up 3 bases and V 6 bases, and 3 bases lay outside the gene matches. The CDR3 DNA reads as TGCAGCGTCTGGACAGGGGGCGACTATGGCTACACCTTC. Its translation is CSVWTGGDYGYTF.

The chain links TRBV25-1 to TRBJ2-7; D is perhaps TRBD1 (6 bases). The CDR3 sequence is 14 residues long. Germline V gene lookup returns CDR1 MGHDK and CDR2 SYGVNS. The V gene lost 3 bases and the J gene lost 2 bases, with 11 bases spanning the gap. The CDR3 sequence: CASSESQGTYEQYF. CDR3 DNA sequence: TGTGCCAGCAGTGAGTCACAGGGTACCTACGAGCAGTACTTC.

This clonotype was seen ten or more times. The gene calls are TRBV2 and TRBJ2-4, with 7 bases matching TRBD2. CDR1 SNHLY and CDR2 FYNNEI come from the germline V gene. There are 15 residues in the CDR3. Unmatched junction bases numbered 13, after V lost 7 bases and J lost 7 bases. DNA for the CDR3: TGTGCCAGCACTCCCCGAGGGGCGGGGGTGAACATTCAGTACTTC. Its protein is CASTPRGAGVNIQYF.

The J gene is TRBJ1-1, the V gene TRBV13; D remains unclear. The V end lost 0 bases, the J end lost 6 bases, and 14 bases lay between the germline ends. The CDR3 has 15 residues. Germline-derived CDR1 and CDR2 are PRHDT and FYEKMQ (reference sequence). The CDR3 sequence is CASSLGDDGISEAFF. The CDR3 nucleotides read TGTGCCAGCAGCTTAGGTGACGACGGGATTTCTGAAGCTTTCTTT.

The CDR3: CAWGQGASEAFF. Written as DNA, the CDR3 is TGTGCCTGGGGACAGGGGGCGTCTGAAGCTTTCTTT. The chain uses TRBV30 and TRBJ1-1; 11 positions match TRBD1. This CDR3 is built from 12 residues. V gave up 5 bases and J gave up 6 bases; unmatched junction bases: 2. CDR1 and CDR2 from the germline V gene are GTSNPN and SVGIG (reference sequence).

The chain recombines TRBV5-5 with TRBJ2-7; tentatively, D is TRBD1 or TRBD2 (5 bases each). The V and J ends lost 2 bases and 1 base respectively, with 10 bases between them. Germline V gene lookup returns CDR1 SGHKS and CDR2 YYEKEE (reference sequence). The CDR3 covers 14 residues. CDR3 region: CASSFGTLSYEQYF. In DNA form, the CDR3 reads TGTGCCAGCAGCTTCGGGACCTTATCCTACGAGCAGTACTTC.

The chain combines TRBV4-1 with TRBJ1-1; D not certain. In germline, CDR1 is MGHRA, CDR2 YSYEKL. The V gene lost 8 bases and the J gene lost 2 bases, with 9 bases spanning the gap. This CDR3 has 12 residues. The CDR3 spells CASAEYNTEAFF. The CDR3 DNA reads TGCGCCAGCGCGGAATACAACACTGAAGCTTTCTTT.

This clonotype has ten or more counts. The CDR3 DNA reads as TGTGCCAGCAGTTTACAGGGGGAAAAGCAGCCCCAGCATTTT. It specifies CASSLQGEKQPQHF. The chain uses TRBV12-3 or TRBV12-4 and TRBJ1-5; 7 bases agree with TRBD1. The CDR3 loop spans 14 amino acids. After removal of 2 bases from V and 7 bases from J, the junction contained 5 bases not matched to a gene.